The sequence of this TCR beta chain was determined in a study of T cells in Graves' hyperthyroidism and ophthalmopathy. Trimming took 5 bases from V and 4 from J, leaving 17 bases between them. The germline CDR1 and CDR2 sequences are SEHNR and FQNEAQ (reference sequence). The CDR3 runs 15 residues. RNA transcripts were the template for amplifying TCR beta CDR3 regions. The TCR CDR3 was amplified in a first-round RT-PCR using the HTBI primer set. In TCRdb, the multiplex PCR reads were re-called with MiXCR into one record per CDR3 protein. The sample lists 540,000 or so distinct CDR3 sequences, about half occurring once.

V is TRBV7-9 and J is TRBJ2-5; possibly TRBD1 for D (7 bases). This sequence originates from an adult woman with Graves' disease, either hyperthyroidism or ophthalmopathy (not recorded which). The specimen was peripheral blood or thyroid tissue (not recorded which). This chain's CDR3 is CASSGGGAEAETQYF. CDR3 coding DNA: TGTGCCAGCAGCGGAGGGGGCGCGGAGGCAGAGACCCAGTACTTC. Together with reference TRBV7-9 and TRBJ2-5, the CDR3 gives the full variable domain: DTGVSQNPRHKITKRGQNVTFRCDPISEHNRLYWYRQTLGQGPEFLTYFQNEAQLEKSRLLSDRFSAERPKGSFSTLEIQRTEQGDSAMYLCASSGGGAEAETQYFGPGTRLLVL.